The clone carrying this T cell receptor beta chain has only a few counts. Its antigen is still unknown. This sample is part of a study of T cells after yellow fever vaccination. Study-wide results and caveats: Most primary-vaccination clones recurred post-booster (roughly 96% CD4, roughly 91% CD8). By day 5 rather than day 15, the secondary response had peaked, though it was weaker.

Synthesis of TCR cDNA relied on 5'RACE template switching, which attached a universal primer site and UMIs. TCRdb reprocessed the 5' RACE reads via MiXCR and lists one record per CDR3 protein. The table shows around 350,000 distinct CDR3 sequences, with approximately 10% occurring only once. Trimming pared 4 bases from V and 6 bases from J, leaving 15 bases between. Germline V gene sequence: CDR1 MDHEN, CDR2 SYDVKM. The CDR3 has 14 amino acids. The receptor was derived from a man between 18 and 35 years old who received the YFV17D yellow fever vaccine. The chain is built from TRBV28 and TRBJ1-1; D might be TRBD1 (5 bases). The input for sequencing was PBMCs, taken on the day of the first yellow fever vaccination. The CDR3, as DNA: TGTGCCAGCAGTTGGGTAGGGGAGGTGTCTGAAGCTTTCTTT. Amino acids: CASSWVGEVSEAFF.